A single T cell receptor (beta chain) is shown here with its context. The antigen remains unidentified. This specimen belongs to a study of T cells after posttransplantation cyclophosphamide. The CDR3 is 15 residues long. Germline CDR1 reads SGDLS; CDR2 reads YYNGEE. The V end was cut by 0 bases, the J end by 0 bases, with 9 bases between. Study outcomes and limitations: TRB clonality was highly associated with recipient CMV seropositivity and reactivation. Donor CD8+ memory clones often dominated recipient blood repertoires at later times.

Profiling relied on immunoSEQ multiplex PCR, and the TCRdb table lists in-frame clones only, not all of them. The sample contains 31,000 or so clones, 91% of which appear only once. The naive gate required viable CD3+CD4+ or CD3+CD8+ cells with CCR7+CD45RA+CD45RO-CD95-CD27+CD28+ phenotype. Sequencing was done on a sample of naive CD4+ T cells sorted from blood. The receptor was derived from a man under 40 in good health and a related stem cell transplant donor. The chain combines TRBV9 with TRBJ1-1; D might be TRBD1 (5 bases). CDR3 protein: CASSVGGLLNTEAFF. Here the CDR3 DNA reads TGTGCCAGCAGCGTAGGGGGACTACTGAACACTGAAGCTTTCTTT. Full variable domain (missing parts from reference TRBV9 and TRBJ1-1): DSGVTQTPKHLITATGQRVTLRCSPRSGDLSVYWYQQSLDQGLQFLIQYYNGEERAKGNILERFSAQQFPDLHSELNLSSLELGDSALYFCASSVGGLLNTEAFFGQGTRLTVV.